This T cell receptor beta chain was found in a study of T cell responses to AZD1222 COVID-19 vaccine. General study findings and limits: Only a handful of AZD1222 recipients, roughly 6 in all, had baseline seropositivity. Per reports, nearly half of all spike-specific TCRs target regions that are unmutated in variants. Possibly, clonal diversity was underestimated; donors were largely white British and included more females.

Germline lookup yields CDR1 SGHVS and CDR2 FQNEAQ. This CDR3 is 12 amino acids long. The V end lost 4 bases, the J end lost 6 bases, and 7 bases lay between the germline ends. On this clone: The antigen is undetermined.

Produced via immunoSEQ multiplex PCR; TCRdb's table is partial and in-frame only. The sample lists about 150,000 clones; 70% to 90% were seen once. The chain uses TRBV7-8 and TRBJ2-1; D gene unclear. The receptor comes from an adult in good health. Sequences were derived from peripheral blood, sampled on day 0 of AZD1222 vaccination. The CDR3 is CASSSNFNEQFF. The CDR3 DNA reads TGTGCCAGCAGCTCTAATTTCAATGAGCAGTTCTTC.